These 16 T cell receptor beta chains were all obtained from the same sample, sequenced in a study of blood T cell repertoires in COVID-19. Only in-frame clones appear in the TCRdb table, and some are missing; sequencing was by immunoSEQ multiplex PCR. Of about 210,000 clones listed, around three quarters are singletons. Sequenced input: peripheral blood. All receptors come from a woman in her sixties or seventies with acute or convalescent COVID-19.

The rearrangement uses TRBV5-1 and TRBJ2-3; D gene unclear. CDR3 length: 14 amino acids. V lost 4 bases and J 0 bases, leaving 9 bases between the germline ends. The germline gives CDR1 SGHRS, CDR2 YFSETQ. The CDR3 nucleotides are TGCGCCAGCAGCGGTCAGGTTAGCACAGATACGCAGTATTTT. The encoded protein is CASSGQVSTDTQYF.

Only one count was recorded for this clone. V is TRBV4-1 and J is TRBJ2-3; TRBD2 might be the D (5 bases). The CDR3 runs 17 residues. Germline CDR1 is MGHRA and CDR2 is YSYEKL. Trimming shortened V by 1 base and J by 6 bases, and 20 bases separated the two germline ends. The CDR3 DNA reads as TGCGCCAGCAGCCAAGGGCCCCAGCGGTCGGTGGGGGATACGCAGTATTTT. Translating it yields CASSQGPQRSVGDTQYF.

The CDR3 DNA is TGTGCCAGCAGCGACCACCGGGACAGGGACGAGGGGCAAGAGACCCAGTACTTC. Its protein is CASSDHRDRDEGQETQYF. The V call is TRBV9, the J call TRBJ2-5; 9 nucleotides agree with TRBD1. V gave up 3 bases and J gave up 2 bases; unmatched junction bases: 14. Germline CDR1 reads SGDLS; CDR2 reads YYNGEE. This CDR3 region has 18 residues.

V and J are TRBV7-9 and TRBJ2-3, with D uncertain. CDR1 and CDR2 (germline): SEHNR, FQNEAQ (reference sequence). The length of the CDR3 is 11 residues. V shed 4 bases and J shed 9 bases, with 8 bases lying between them. CDR3 nucleotide sequence: TGTGCCAGCAGCTCCCGAGGAACGCAGTATTTT. Translation gives CASSSRGTQYF.

The J gene is TRBJ1-2, the V gene TRBV24-1; 9 bases are shared with TRBD1. The CDR3 has 16 residues. Trimming at V came to 3 bases and at J to 7 bases, leaving 11 bases not matched to a gene. CDR1 KGHDR and CDR2 SFDVKD come from the germline V gene. In nucleotides, the CDR3 is TGTGCCACCAGTGATGGTGCCGGGACAGGGAGCAGTGGCTACACCTTC. Protein: CATSDGAGTGSSGYTF.

The rearrangement uses TRBV7-2 and TRBJ2-1; D gene uncertain. CDR1 is SGHTA, CDR2 FQGNSA, per germline. The CDR3 sequence is 15 residues long. Trimming removed 5 bases at V and 8 bases at J, with 19 bases between. The CDR3 is CASSPAYADADEQFF. DNA of the CDR3: TGTGCCAGCAGCCCAGCTTACGCTGACGCGGATGAGCAGTTCTTC.

V and J are TRBV7-2 and TRBJ1-2; tentatively, D is TRBD1 (5 bases). Per the germline V gene, CDR1 is SGHTA and CDR2 is FQGNSA. The CDR3 has 13 residues. The V end lost 5 bases, the J end lost 6 bases, and 13 bases lay between the germline ends. The CDR3 spells CASSPDRGNGYTF. In DNA, the CDR3 is TGTGCCAGCAGCCCCGACCGGGGGAATGGCTACACCTTC. The full variable domain, in which reference TRBV7-2 and TRBJ1-2 provide the parts outside the CDR3, is GAGVSQSPSNKVTEKGKDVELRCDPISGHTALYWYRQSLGQGLEFLIYFQGNSAPDKSGLPSDRFSAERTGGSVSTLTIQRTQQEDSAVYLCASSPDRGNGYTFGSGTRLTVV.

The CDR3 DNA sequence: TGTGCCAGCAGACTGCGGGGGGGCGGCGGGGAGCTGTTTTTT. This codes for CASRLRGGGGELFF. The V call is TRBV6-5, the J call TRBJ2-2; 9 bases map to TRBD2. CDR1 and CDR2 (germline): MNHEY, SVGAGI. Trimming removed 6 bases from V and 7 bases from J; junction bases left unmatched: 6. This CDR3 is built from 14 residues.

The V gene is TRBV19, the J gene TRBJ1-4; D gene uncertain. CDR3 length: 14 amino acids. In germline, CDR1 is LNHDA, CDR2 SQIVND (reference sequence). The V gene lost 5 bases and the J gene lost 2 bases, with 9 bases spanning the gap. The CDR3 coding sequence is TGTGCCAGTAGTTCTCAGGCGACTAATGAAAAACTGTTTTTT. Translated, it gives CASSSQATNEKLFF.

The CDR3 DNA reads TGCGCCAGCAGCTTGCGGACAGGGGAAGGCAATGAGCAGTTCTTC. Its translation is CASSLRTGEGNEQFF. V usage is TRBV5-1 and J usage is TRBJ2-1, with 9 bases aligning to TRBD1. V shed 1 base, J shed 6 bases, and the junction held 5 bases outside the gene matches. This CDR3 contains 15 residues. The V gene's germline CDR1 is SGHRS and CDR2 YFSETQ.

V is TRBV18 and J is TRBJ2-5; D perhaps matches TRBD2 (6 bases). Germline V gives CDR1 KGHSH, CDR2 LQKENI. The CDR3 extends over 15 amino acids. V lost 3 bases to trimming and J lost 3 bases, with 14 bases between them. The CDR3: CASSPSGGGEETQYF. CDR3 in DNA: TGTGCCAGCTCACCTTCGGGCGGCGGGGAAGAGACCCAGTACTTC.

This chain links TRBV7-8 with TRBJ2-1; tentatively, D is TRBD2 (6 bases). CDR1 and CDR2 (germline): SGHVS, FQNEAQ. The V and J ends lost 0 bases and 10 bases respectively, with 16 bases between them. The CDR3 runs to 15 residues. The CDR3 region has the DNA TGTGCCAGCAGCTTAGCATCCTATGGGGCGGGGGAGCAGTTCTTC. Translating gives CASSLASYGAGEQFF. Combining the CDR3 with reference TRBV7-8 and TRBJ2-1 gives the whole variable domain GAGVSQSPRYKVAKRGQDVALRCDPISGHVSLFWYQQALGQGPEFLTYFQNEAQLDKSGLPSDRFFAERPEGSVSTLKIQRTQQEDSAVYLCASSLASYGAGEQFFGPGTRLTVL.

The chain combines TRBV7-2 with TRBJ1-2; no firm D call. Trimming stripped 1 base from V and 0 bases from J, with 9 bases between. From germline, CDR1 is SGHTA and CDR2 FQGNSA. The CDR3 is 15 residues long. The CDR3 is CASSLVAPANYGYTF. Here the CDR3 DNA reads TGTGCCAGCAGCTTAGTCGCCCCAGCTAACTATGGCTACACCTTC.

This clone was recorded only once. The genes are TRBV5-5 and TRBJ1-2; TRBD1 matches at 7 bases. V was clipped by 2 bases and J by 8 bases; unmatched bases: 6. The CDR3 contains 13 residues. Germline loops: CDR1 SGHKS, CDR2 YYEKEE (reference sequence). The CDR3 protein is CASSFNPGQGYTF. The CDR3 DNA is TGTGCCAGCAGCTTCAATCCGGGACAGGGCTACACCTTC.

DNA for the CDR3: TGTGCCACCAGCAGAGGCCAGGGAGGGAACTACGAGCAGTACTTC. Its translation is CATSRGQGGNYEQYF. V gene TRBV15 combines with J gene TRBJ2-7; the match to TRBD2 covers 7 bases. This CDR3 region has 15 residues. The J segment lost 3 bases and the V segment lost 1 base, leaving 6 bases of the junction unmatched. Looked up from germline, CDR1 is LNHNV and CDR2 is YYDKDF (reference sequence).

This clone was observed a handful of times. CDR3 loop: CASSEQGQYSNQPQHF. DNA of the CDR3: TGTGCCAGCAGCGAACAGGGCCAATATAGCAATCAGCCCCAGCATTTT. The chain is built from TRBV6-1 and TRBJ1-5; possibly TRBD1 for D (6 bases). CDR3 size: 16 residues. Trimming pared 6 bases from V and 0 bases from J, leaving 15 bases between. Germline assignment: CDR1 MNHNS and CDR2 SASEGT.